One sample yielded the 2 T cell receptor beta chains listed below, sequenced in a study of blood T cells in healthy people across ages. PCR was performed a second time for about 7 to 12 cycles using a sample-barcoded 5' primer and a J-beta primer mix. TCRdb reprocessed the 5' RACE reads with MiXCR, giving one entry per CDR3 protein. Altogether 800,000 to 950,000 distinct CDR3 sequences are present, roughly 40% being singletons, with the ten largest covering under 15%. Sample: blood. These receptors were taken from a man aged 18 to 35 in good health.

The chain recombines TRBV7-2 with TRBJ2-1, with TRBD1 as a possible D gene (6 bases). Germline V gene sequence: CDR1 SGHTA, CDR2 FQGNSA. V shed 1 base and J shed 9 bases, with 13 bases lying between them. This CDR3 spans 14 amino acids. CDR3 loop: CASSLDRDTLEQFF. CDR3 coding DNA: TGTGCCAGCAGCTTAGATCGGGACACTCTTGAGCAGTTCTTC.

The chain combines TRBV28 with TRBJ2-1; D is unresolved. Germline-derived CDR1 and CDR2 are MDHEN and SYDVKM. Deletions cut 3 bases from V and 13 bases from J, with 16 bases between. This CDR3 contains 13 residues. The DNA for the CDR3 is TGTGCCAGCAGTTTCCGATCCACGGAGACCCAGTTCTTC. Residues: CASSFRSTETQFF. Drawing the rest from reference TRBV28 and TRBJ2-1, the complete variable domain is DVKVTQSSRYLVKRTGEKVFLECVQDMDHENMFWYRQDPGLGLRLIYFSYDVKMKEKGDIPEGYSVSREKKERFSLILESASTNQTSMYLCASSFRSTETQFFGPGTRLTVL.